The 17 T cell receptor beta chains below all came from one sample that was sequenced in a study of OX40 agonist ivuxolimab in advanced cancers. TCRdb's table, derived via immunoSEQ multiplex PCR, lists solely in-frame clones and lacks some. The sample contains around 25,000 clones, 75% to 80% of which appear only once. The source material was CD4+ or CD8+ T cells sorted from blood, sampled in a trial of the OX40 agonist ivuxolimab. The receptor source for this set is an adult with an advanced solid tumor such as melanoma, head and neck, liver or kidney cancer.

The chain links TRBV7-7 to TRBJ1-2; D remains ambiguous. With 5 bases removed from V and 3 bases from J, the gap between germline ends came to 13 bases. The CDR3 totals 14 residues. Germline lookup yields CDR1 SSHAT and CDR2 FNYEAQ (reference sequence). In DNA form, the CDR3 reads TGTGCCAGCAGCCCGACGTCGTCAGACTATGGCTACACCTTC. This sequence encodes CASSPTSSDYGYTF.

V usage is TRBV4-3 and J usage is TRBJ2-3; D not resolved. The CDR3 consists of 13 residues. Trimming took 0 bases from V and 6 from J, leaving 7 bases between them. Germline CDR1 reads LGHNA; CDR2 reads YSLEER. The CDR3 sequence: CASSQESWDTQYF. In nucleotides, the CDR3 is TGCGCCAGCAGCCAAGAGTCATGGGATACGCAGTATTTT.

The gene calls are TRBV9 and TRBJ1-1, with a possible D match to TRBD1 (5 bases). V lost 0 bases to trimming and J lost 0 bases, with 9 bases between them. The CDR3 runs 15 residues. The germline gives CDR1 SGDLS, CDR2 YYNGEE. CDR3 DNA: TGTGCCAGCAGCGTAGCGGGACTCATGAACACTGAAGCTTTCTTT. The encoded protein is CASSVAGLMNTEAFF.

The chain uses TRBV6-6 and TRBJ2-1; D is possibly TRBD1 (6 bases). The CDR3 extends over 13 amino acids. V lost 2 bases and J 7 bases, leaving 9 bases between the germline ends. Germline assignment: CDR1 MNHNY and CDR2 SVGAGI (reference sequence). CDR3 nucleotides: TGTGCCAGCAGTTACGGTACAGGGAATGAGCAGTTCTTC. Its protein product is CASSYGTGNEQFF.

This clone is a singleton in its sample. The J gene is TRBJ2-7, the V gene TRBV6-5; D is undetermined. V lost 2 bases, J lost 3 bases, and 8 bases lay in between. CDR1 MNHEY and CDR2 SVGAGI come from the germline V gene. The length of the CDR3 is 13 residues. Here the CDR3 reads CASSYRQFYEQYF. CDR3 in DNA: TGTGCCAGCAGTTACCGGCAGTTCTACGAGCAGTACTTC.

The genes are TRBV14 and TRBJ1-4; tentatively, D is TRBD1 (6 bases). Trimming left V 4 bases short and J 4 bases short, with 13 bases between. The CDR3 sequence is 15 residues long. The germline V gene encodes CDR1 SGHDN and CDR2 FVKESK. As DNA, the CDR3 is TGTGCCAGCAGCCGTCTCAGGGACAATAATGAAAAACTGTTTTTT. It yields the protein CASSRLRDNNEKLFF.

This chain uses TRBV5-1 with TRBJ2-1; TRBD1 might be the D (6 bases). This CDR3 contains 16 residues. V was clipped by 2 bases and J by 5 bases, with 17 bases between them. CDR1 is SGHRS and CDR2 is YFSETQ in the germline V gene. The CDR3 region is CASSLESGVIHNEQFF. The CDR3 region has the DNA TGCGCCAGCAGCTTAGAATCAGGGGTTATTCACAATGAGCAGTTCTTC.

This clone was found once. CDR3 DNA: TGTGCCAGCTCACCAATTAGGGCAGGCCCGCTGGTAGCCGAGCAGTACTTC. Translated: CASSPIRAGPLVAEQYF. The gene calls are TRBV18 and TRBJ2-7; no clear D. CDR3 size: 17 residues. Germline V lookup: CDR1 KGHSH, CDR2 LQKENI. V gave up 2 bases and J gave up 6 bases, with 23 bases separating them. The full variable domain, in which reference TRBV18 and TRBJ2-7 provide the parts outside the CDR3, is NAGVMQNPRHLVRRRGQEARLRCSPMKGHSHVYWYRQLPEEGLKFMVYLQKENIIDESGMPKERFSAEFPKEGPSILRIQQVVRGDSAAYFCASSPIRAGPLVAEQYFGPGTRLTVT.

This sequence joins TRBV6-4 and TRBJ2-1; a weak D match, TRBD2 (5 bases). CDR1 is MRHNA and CDR2 is SNTAGT in the germline V gene. This CDR3 region has 14 residues. V dropped 2 bases and J dropped 0 bases, with 5 bases sitting between them. In DNA form, the CDR3 reads TGTGCCAGCAGTGACGGGAGCTCCTACAATGAGCAGTTCTTC. Translation: CASSDGSSYNEQFF.

This clone was recorded once. The J gene is TRBJ1-6, the V gene TRBV6-1; D not certain. V shed 11 bases and J shed 0 bases, with 11 bases lying between them. The CDR3 runs 14 residues. Germline CDR1 reads MNHNS; CDR2 reads SASEGT. CDR3 sequence reads: CAGGTSSYNSPLHF. The DNA of the CDR3 is TGTGCCGGCGGTACGAGCTCCTATAATTCACCCCTCCACTTT.

The chain carries TRBV18 and TRBJ1-3; 8 bases align to TRBD1. Germline V gene data show CDR1 as KGHSH and CDR2 as LQKENI. The CDR3 has 18 residues. V shed 3 bases and J 4 bases; nucleotides not matched to a gene: 14. CDR3: CASSPVDRGIFMGNTIYF. The CDR3 coding sequence is TGTGCCAGCTCACCTGTCGACAGGGGAATCTTTATGGGAAACACCATATATTTT.

This clone was seen more than once but under ten times. V usage is TRBV4-1 and J usage is TRBJ2-5, with 9 positions matching TRBD1. The ends lost 0 bases at V and 6 bases at J; junction bases unmatched: 8. The CDR3 contains 16 residues. In germline, CDR1 is MGHRA, CDR2 YSYEKL. The CDR3 nucleotides read TGCGCCAGCAGCCAAGATCTGGGACAGGGATACAAGACCCAGTACTTC. Translating it yields CASSQDLGQGYKTQYF.

The chain carries TRBV16 and TRBJ1-4; TRBD1 might be the D (6 bases). The germline gives CDR1 KGHSY, CDR2 FQNENV. The CDR3 has 14 residues. With 6 bases removed from V and 4 bases from J, the gap between germline ends came to 12 bases. The CDR3 sequence is CASSPGDRNEKLFF. DNA of the CDR3: TGTGCCAGCAGTCCAGGGGACCGTAATGAAAAACTGTTTTTT.

The chain combines TRBV27 with TRBJ2-5, with D perhaps being TRBD1 or TRBD2 (5 bases each). The CDR3 is 14 amino acids. V gave up 3 bases and J gave up 4 bases, with 12 bases separating them. The germline gives CDR1 MNHEY, CDR2 SMNVEV (reference sequence). The DNA for the CDR3 is TGTGCCAGCAGTTTGTTGGGACCCCGAGAGACCCAGTACTTC. It encodes CASSLLGPRETQYF.

This chain joins TRBV11-3 and TRBJ2-7; D tentatively fits TRBD1 or TRBD2 (5 bases each). The CDR3 has 13 amino acids. Germline V lookup: CDR1 SGHNT, CDR2 YENEEA. V was trimmed by 5 bases and J by 3 bases, leaving 11 bases between them. In DNA form, the CDR3 reads TGTGCCAGCAGCCTGGTGGGGGACTACGAGCAGTACTTC. Translated, it gives CASSLVGDYEQYF.

In DNA, the CDR3 is TGTGCCTGGAGCGAGATAGACAGGGGTCGAACTGAAGCTTTCTTT. It specifies CAWSEIDRGRTEAFF. The rearrangement links TRBV30 to TRBJ1-1; 8 bases are shared with TRBD1. V dropped 3 bases and J dropped 5; count of bases not matched to a gene: 11. The CDR3 spans 15 residues. CDR1 GTSNPN and CDR2 SVGIG come from the germline V gene (reference sequence).

This clone was observed a few times. The V gene is TRBV19, the J gene TRBJ2-1, with D perhaps matching TRBD1 or TRBD2 (5 bases each). Trimming took off 4 bases at V and 6 bases at J, with 10 bases between the two ends. The V gene's germline CDR1 is LNHDA and CDR2 SQIVND (reference sequence). This CDR3 has 13 amino acids. CDR3 bases: TGTGCCAGTAGTAACCGGGGCCCCAATGAGCAGTTCTTC. Protein: CASSNRGPNEQFF.